The rows below give T cell receptor beta chains drawn from one sample of a study of cytomegalovirus exposure and HLA in healthy donors. The table came from immunoSEQ multiplex PCR; TCRdb's copy has only in-frame clones and leaves some out. Of about 82,000 clones in the sample, approximately 60% are singletons; the top ten hold 20% to 25%. Sample: PBMCs. These receptors were taken from a woman aged 45-60 years in good health and CMV-seropositive. The conserved cysteine and the conserved F or W are not part of the CDR3 here. A D gene is named only where the DNA matches it firmly.

TRBJ2-7 | TRBV28 | . | ASSLRHEQY
. | TRBV20-1 | TRBD1 | SAGGGNEQY
TRBJ1-2 | TRBV30 | . | AWSGDNYGYT
TRBJ1-1 | TRBV4-2 | . | ASSLDLVNTEAF
TRBJ2-6 | TRBV6-1 | . | ASSEGELEANVLT
TRBJ2-7 | TRBV5-1 | . | ASRADYEQY
TRBJ1-2 | TRBV10-3 | . | AISAGNYGYT
TRBJ2-3 | TRBV7-9 | . | ASSLFADKATDTQY
TRBJ1-3 | TRBV6-6 | TRBD1 | ASGRGGGGNTIY
TRBJ2-2 | TRBV30 | TRBD1 | AWRRQGAGAGELF
TRBJ1-1 | TRBV28 | . | ASSLKWPEAF
TRBJ1-2 | TRBV19 | TRBD1 | ASSYRGRGYGYT
TRBJ2-7 | TRBV6-5 | TRBD1 | ASSYSRDRDHEQY
TRBJ2-1 | TRBV5-1 | TRBD1 | ASSSGQTNEQF
TRBJ1-1 | TRBV7-2 | TRBD1 | ASSSQGSTEAF
TRBJ2-7 | TRBV6-5 | TRBD2 | ASTKAGGGVNEQY
TRBJ1-1 | TRBV27 | TRBD1 | ASSSIRDRGTEAF
TRBJ1-1 | TRBV6-5 | . | ASSFETHTEAF
TRBJ2-3 | TRBV6-1 | . | ASKEEAWSTDTQY
TRBJ2-7 | TRBV30 | TRBD2 | AWSIPGGYEQY
TRBJ1-1 | TRBV30 | . | AWSAGVSSEAF
TRBJ1-1 | TRBV28 | . | ASSPTWGGNTEAF
TRBJ2-5 | TRBV18 | TRBD2 | ASSPSQGLAGVQETQY
TRBJ1-6 | TRBV28 | . | ASSLLVNSPLH
TRBJ2-2 | TRBV7-8 | TRBD2 | ASSLVYGGDTGELF
TRBJ2-7 | TRBV5-8 | TRBD2 | ASNPGGYEQY
TRBJ2-7 | TRBV11-2 | . | ASSAGTYEQY
TRBJ2-3 | TRBV7-3 | TRBD2 | ASSFEGLAGRGDTQY
TRBJ1-1 | TRBV30 | TRBD1 | AWDRGRGTEAF
TRBJ2-3 | TRBV6-1 | TRBD2 | ASSEWASGGVTDTQY
TRBJ1-4 | TRBV27 | TRBD1 | ASSLQGAGEKLF
TRBJ2-3 | TRBV7-9 | . | ASSPYRRSASTDTQY
TRBJ2-3 | TRBV4-1 | TRBD2 | ASSQEGSSGGVLGTDTQY
TRBJ2-7 | TRBV27 | TRBD1 | ASSADRGGQY
TRBJ1-5 | TRBV6-1 | . | ASSYRDGNQPQH
TRBJ1-4 | TRBV9 | . | ASSAGAATNEKLF
TRBJ2-5 | TRBV7-2 | . | ASSPRMYSGVPETQY
TRBJ2-6 | TRBV18 | . | ASSPQGWGANVLT
TRBJ2-1 | TRBV6-6 | TRBD2 | ASTLAGALVREQF
TRBJ2-1 | TRBV2 | . | ASSDWDMTGNEQF
TRBJ2-1 | TRBV11-2 | . | ASSLVGGEQF
TRBJ1-5 | TRBV19 | . | ASSGVFNQPQH
TRBJ1-5 | TRBV10-3 | TRBD1 | AISKQGGDNQPQH
TRBJ1-1 | TRBV5-4 | TRBD1 | ASSLTGANTEAF
TRBJ1-2 | TRBV4-2 | . | ASSPRGGRDYT
TRBJ2-1 | TRBV6-5 | . | ASSFIASSYNEQF
TRBJ1-2 | TRBV7-9 | . | ASSLEEGFGNYGYT
TRBJ1-2 | TRBV18 | . | ASSPSLQAGYGYT
TRBJ2-6 | TRBV2 | . | ASSEWLSGANVLT
TRBJ2-4 | TRBV9 | . | ASSVDDSIGYIQY
TRBJ2-7 | TRBV4-3 | TRBD2 | ASSQDGPSGAGEQY
TRBJ2-1 | TRBV30 | . | AWVRVNEQF
TRBJ1-6 | TRBV4-3 | . | ASSQDMAQSGSPLH
TRBJ1-4 | TRBV30 | . | AWSMLATNEKLF